The rows below give T cell receptor beta chains drawn from one sample of a study of neurological immune-mediated disorders. A single record per CDR3 protein comes from TCRdb applying MiXCR to the 5' RACE reads. The sample holds more than 50,000 distinct CDR3 sequences, less than 5.5% seen once. Sequencing was carried out using PBMCs. The receptors originated from a young woman with multiple sclerosis. The CDR3 runs from the conserved cysteine through the conserved F or W. D genes are given only for firm matches. Only part of the rows carry a size: once, few, many, or a class if the clone is expanded.

D gene: NA; J gene: TRBJ2-1; clone size: few; V gene: TRBV13; CDR3 protein: CASSLRGAEISSYNEQFF; CDR3 DNA: TGTGCCAGCAGCTTAAGGGGTGCGGAAATTTCCTCCTACAATGAGCAGTTCTTC
D gene: NA; J gene: TRBJ1-4; clone size: many; V gene: TRBV4-1; CDR3 protein: CASSQHFRGEKLFF; CDR3 DNA: TGCGCCAGCAGCCAGCACTTTAGGGGTGAAAAACTGTTTTTT
D gene: TRBD1; J gene: TRBJ1-2; clone size: many; V gene: TRBV20-1; CDR3 protein: CSAHGGTEYGYTF; CDR3 DNA: TGCAGTGCCCACGGGGGGACAGAGTATGGCTACACCTTC
D gene: NA; J gene: TRBJ1-3; clone size: many; V gene: TRBV5-5; CDR3 protein: CASRLAPPRGNTIYF; CDR3 DNA: TGTGCCAGCAGGCTGGCCCCCCCTCGGGGAAACACCATATATTTT
D gene: NA; J gene: TRBJ2-1; clone size: many; V gene: TRBV7-2; CDR3 protein: CASSRPGLQGEQFF; CDR3 DNA: TGTGCCAGCAGCCGCCCGGGACTGCAAGGAGAGCAGTTCTTC
D gene: TRBD1; J gene: TRBJ1-1; clone size: many; V gene: TRBV20-1; CDR3 protein: CSAREAGGLYTEAFF; CDR3 DNA: TGCAGTGCTAGAGAGGCAGGGGGATTGTACACTGAAGCTTTCTTT
D gene: TRBD2; J gene: TRBJ2-2; clone size: many; V gene: TRBV7-7; CDR3 protein: CASSSAGGGSTGELFF; CDR3 DNA: TGTGCTAGCAGTTCAGCGGGGGGGGGATCCACCGGGGAGCTGTTTTTT
D gene: NA; J gene: TRBJ2-1; clone size: many; V gene: TRBV28; CDR3 protein: CASSPTREYNEQFF; CDR3 DNA: TGTGCCAGCAGCCCCACCCGGGAATACAATGAGCAGTTCTTC
D gene: NA; J gene: TRBJ2-3; clone size: many; V gene: TRBV3-1; CDR3 protein: CASNLRAGKESNTQYF; CDR3 DNA: TGTGCCAGCAACCTCAGGGCAGGAAAAGAGTCTAATACGCAGTATTTT
D gene: NA; J gene: TRBJ1-2; clone size: NA; V gene: TRBV5-6; CDR3 protein: CASSLIGRNYGYTF; CDR3 DNA: TGTGCCAGCAGCTTAATAGGCAGGAACTATGGCTACACCTTC
D gene: NA; J gene: TRBJ1-4; clone size: many; V gene: TRBV6-1; CDR3 protein: CASSEYEKLFF; CDR3 DNA: TGTGCCAGCAGTGAATATGAAAAACTGTTTTTT
D gene: TRBD2; J gene: TRBJ2-3; clone size: many; V gene: TRBV5-1; CDR3 protein: CASSHGGAGTDTQYF; CDR3 DNA: TGCGCCAGCAGTCACGGGGGGGCGGGCACAGATACGCAGTATTTT
D gene: TRBD1; J gene: TRBJ2-1; clone size: NA; V gene: TRBV20-1; CDR3 protein: CSPLDRGYNEQFF; CDR3 DNA: TGCAGTCCCCTGGACAGGGGTTACAATGAGCAGTTCTTC
D gene: NA; J gene: TRBJ1-5; clone size: many; V gene: TRBV5-1; CDR3 protein: CASSLGLDQPQHF; CDR3 DNA: TGCGCCAGCAGCTTGGGTTTGGATCAGCCCCAGCATTTT
D gene: NA; J gene: TRBJ1-2; clone size: NA; V gene: TRBV12-3/TRBV12-4; CDR3 protein: CASRTDNPYGYTF; CDR3 DNA: TGTGCCAGCAGGACCGACAACCCCTATGGCTACACCTTC
D gene: NA; J gene: TRBJ1-1; clone size: many; V gene: TRBV4-1; CDR3 protein: CASSPQVGGRTEAFF; CDR3 DNA: TGCGCCAGCAGCCCCCAGGTTGGGGGCCGGACTGAAGCTTTCTTT
D gene: TRBD1; J gene: TRBJ2-7; clone size: many; V gene: TRBV6-5; CDR3 protein: CASSPGQGVYEQYF; CDR3 DNA: TGTGCCAGCAGCCCGGGACAGGGGGTATACGAGCAGTACTTC
D gene: NA; J gene: TRBJ1-1; clone size: many; V gene: TRBV20-1; CDR3 protein: CSARRETEAFF; CDR3 DNA: TGCAGTGCTAGAAGGGAGACTGAAGCTTTCTTT
D gene: NA; J gene: TRBJ1-1; clone size: NA; V gene: TRBV20-1; CDR3 protein: CSASLGEQLGF; CDR3 DNA: TGCAGTGCTTCCCTGGGGGAACAGCTGGGGTTT
D gene: TRBD2; J gene: TRBJ2-3; clone size: many; V gene: TRBV5-1; CDR3 protein: CASSKGTSGSTDTQYF; CDR3 DNA: TGCGCCAGCAGCAAGGGGACTAGCGGTTCCACAGATACGCAGTATTTT
D gene: NA; J gene: TRBJ2-7; clone size: many; V gene: TRBV14; CDR3 protein: CASSRGPTSYEQYF; CDR3 DNA: TGTGCCAGCAGCAGGGGACCGACTTCCTACGAGCAGTACTTC
D gene: TRBD1; J gene: TRBJ1-5; clone size: many; V gene: TRBV7-8; CDR3 protein: CASSWTLDRGDQPQHF; CDR3 DNA: TGTGCCAGCAGCTGGACGCTGGACAGGGGGGATCAGCCCCAGCATTTT
D gene: NA; J gene: TRBJ1-4; clone size: many; V gene: TRBV20-1; CDR3 protein: CSARGAFGQTNEKLFF; CDR3 DNA: TGCAGTGCTAGAGGGGCTTTCGGACAGACTAATGAAAAACTGTTTTTT
D gene: NA; J gene: TRBJ1-5; clone size: many; V gene: TRBV5-5; CDR3 protein: CASSLAGGTQPQHF; CDR3 DNA: TGTGCCAGCAGCTTAGCCGGGGGTACTCAGCCCCAGCATTTT
D gene: NA; J gene: TRBJ1-1; clone size: many; V gene: TRBV29-1; CDR3 protein: CSGTGHLNTEAFF; CDR3 DNA: TGCAGCGGAACGGGACACCTGAACACTGAAGCTTTCTTT
D gene: NA; J gene: TRBJ2-7; clone size: many; V gene: TRBV28; CDR3 protein: CASSPYRGRGYEQYF; CDR3 DNA: TGTGCCAGCAGTCCGTATCGGGGGCGAGGCTACGAGCAGTACTTC
D gene: TRBD2; J gene: TRBJ2-1; clone size: many; V gene: TRBV29-1; CDR3 protein: CSVAPLAGEIEQFF; CDR3 DNA: TGCAGCGTTGCCCCACTAGCGGGGGAGATTGAGCAGTTCTTC
D gene: NA; J gene: TRBJ2-7; clone size: many; V gene: TRBV10-3; CDR3 protein: CAISESRGARGYEQYF; CDR3 DNA: TGTGCCATCAGTGAGTCTCGGGGAGCGCGGGGCTACGAGCAGTACTTC
D gene: NA; J gene: TRBJ1-1; clone size: many; V gene: TRBV20-1; CDR3 protein: CSARDPVINTEAFF; CDR3 DNA: TGCAGTGCTAGAGATCCGGTGATTAACACTGAAGCTTTCTTT
D gene: NA; J gene: TRBJ1-1; clone size: many; V gene: TRBV20-1; CDR3 protein: CSARKQVFTEAFF; CDR3 DNA: TGCAGTGCTAGAAAACAGGTATTCACTGAAGCTTTCTTT
D gene: TRBD1; J gene: TRBJ2-5; clone size: medium-sized; V gene: TRBV5-1; CDR3 protein: CASRRTGDETQYF; CDR3 DNA: TGCGCCAGCAGACGGACAGGGGACGAGACCCAGTACTTC
D gene: NA; J gene: TRBJ2-5; clone size: many; V gene: TRBV5-1; CDR3 protein: CASSLGRGQETQYF; CDR3 DNA: TGCGCCAGCAGCTTGGGAAGGGGCCAAGAGACCCAGTACTTC
D gene: TRBD1; J gene: TRBJ1-6; clone size: many; V gene: TRBV2; CDR3 protein: CASSERQGNNSPLHF; CDR3 DNA: TGTGCCAGCAGTGAGAGACAGGGGAATAATTCACCCCTCCACTTT
D gene: NA; J gene: TRBJ1-2; clone size: many; V gene: TRBV27; CDR3 protein: CASGRSGTDYGYTF; CDR3 DNA: TGTGCCAGCGGCCGGTCAGGGACGGACTATGGCTACACCTTC
D gene: TRBD2; J gene: TRBJ2-7; clone size: many; V gene: TRBV7-9; CDR3 protein: CASSSGLAEYEQYF; CDR3 DNA: TGTGCCAGCAGCTCGGGACTAGCCGAATACGAGCAGTACTTC
D gene: NA; J gene: TRBJ1-1; clone size: many; V gene: TRBV18; CDR3 protein: CASSPPGQNTEAFF; CDR3 DNA: TGTGCCAGCTCACCACCGGGACAGAACACTGAAGCTTTCTTT
D gene: NA; J gene: TRBJ2-1; clone size: many; V gene: TRBV20-1; CDR3 protein: CSARALEEQFF; CDR3 DNA: TGCAGTGCTAGAGCCCTGGAAGAGCAGTTCTTC
D gene: NA; J gene: TRBJ2-1; clone size: many; V gene: TRBV4-1; CDR3 protein: CASSQYITGNEQFF; CDR3 DNA: TGCGCCAGCAGCCAATACATAACGGGAAATGAGCAGTTCTTC
D gene: NA; J gene: TRBJ1-2; clone size: NA; V gene: TRBV20-1; CDR3 protein: CSARKGKGGRGYTF; CDR3 DNA: TGCAGTGCTAGAAAGGGAAAGGGCGGTCGTGGCTACACCTTC
D gene: NA; J gene: TRBJ1-5; clone size: many; V gene: TRBV6-5; CDR3 protein: CASSRNSNQPQNF; CDR3 DNA: TGTGCCAGCAGTAGGAATAGCAATCAGCCCCAGAATTTT
D gene: TRBD2; J gene: TRBJ2-3; clone size: many; V gene: TRBV12-3/TRBV12-4; CDR3 protein: CASLSGGAGADTQYF; CDR3 DNA: TGTGCCAGCCTTAGCGGGGGGGCCGGTGCAGATACGCAGTATTTT
D gene: NA; J gene: TRBJ1-1; clone size: many; V gene: TRBV20-1; CDR3 protein: CSARGNTEAFF; CDR3 DNA: TGCAGTGCTAGAGGAAACACTGAAGCTTTCTTT
D gene: NA; J gene: TRBJ1-2; clone size: many; V gene: TRBV5-1; CDR3 protein: CASSLESVYGYTF; CDR3 DNA: TGCGCCAGCAGCTTGGAATCGGTCTATGGCTACACCTTC
D gene: NA; J gene: TRBJ2-3; clone size: few; V gene: TRBV20-1; CDR3 protein: CSARASARTDTQYF; CDR3 DNA: TGCAGTGCTAGAGCTAGCGCCAGAACAGATACGCAGTATTTT
D gene: NA; J gene: TRBJ2-3; clone size: many; V gene: TRBV29-1; CDR3 protein: CSVGLRPDTQYF; CDR3 DNA: TGCAGCGTTGGGCTAAGACCGGATACGCAGTATTTT
D gene: NA; J gene: TRBJ2-1; clone size: few; V gene: TRBV12-3/TRBV12-4; CDR3 protein: CASSFSPGGYNEQFF; CDR3 DNA: TGTGCCAGCAGTTTTAGTCCCGGGGGATACAATGAGCAGTTCTTC
D gene: NA; J gene: TRBJ2-7; clone size: NA; V gene: TRBV7-9; CDR3 protein: CASSPIDSYEQYF; CDR3 DNA: TGTGCCAGCAGCCCTATCGACAGCTACGAGCAGTACTTC
D gene: NA; J gene: TRBJ1-4; clone size: NA; V gene: TRBV6-5; CDR3 protein: CASSLGFEEKLFF; CDR3 DNA: TGTGCCAGCAGTTTGGGGTTTGAAGAAAAACTGTTTTTT
D gene: TRBD1; J gene: TRBJ1-2; clone size: many; V gene: TRBV5-1; CDR3 protein: CASSSDRANYGYTF; CDR3 DNA: TGCGCCAGCAGCTCGGACAGGGCTAACTATGGCTACACCTTC
D gene: TRBD2; J gene: TRBJ2-1; clone size: many; V gene: TRBV29-1; CDR3 protein: CSVAPSGGNEQFF; CDR3 DNA: TGCAGCGTTGCGCCTAGCGGGGGAAATGAGCAGTTCTTC
D gene: NA; J gene: TRBJ2-2; clone size: NA; V gene: TRBV20-1; CDR3 protein: CSARVDGIAGGELFF; CDR3 DNA: TGCAGTGCTAGAGTTGACGGAATAGCCGGGGGGGAGCTGTTTTTT